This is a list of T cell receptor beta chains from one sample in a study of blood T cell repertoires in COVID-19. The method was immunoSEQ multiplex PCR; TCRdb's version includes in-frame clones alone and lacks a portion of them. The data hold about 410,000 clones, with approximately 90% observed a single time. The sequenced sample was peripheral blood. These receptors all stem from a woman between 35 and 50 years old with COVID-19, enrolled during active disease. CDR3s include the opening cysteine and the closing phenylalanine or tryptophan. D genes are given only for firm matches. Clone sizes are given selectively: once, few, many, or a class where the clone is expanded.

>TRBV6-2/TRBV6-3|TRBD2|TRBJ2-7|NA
CASSYSYKLREVAYEQYF
TGTGCCAGCAGTTACTCGTACAAGTTGCGGGAGGTGGCCTACGAGCAGTACTTC
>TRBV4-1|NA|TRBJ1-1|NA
CASSTGKGGTEAFF
TGCGCCAGCAGCACAGGGAAAGGAGGCACTGAAGCTTTCTTT
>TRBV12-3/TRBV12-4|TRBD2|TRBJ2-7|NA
CASSGDYYEQYF
TGTGCCAGCAGTGGGGACTACTACGAGCAGTACTTC
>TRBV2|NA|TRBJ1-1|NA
CASRAPNTEAFF
TGTGCCAGCAGGGCCCCGAACACTGAAGCTTTCTTT
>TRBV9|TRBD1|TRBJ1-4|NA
CASSRTGGREKLFF
TGTGCCAGCAGTAGGACAGGCGGTCGTGAAAAACTGTTTTTT
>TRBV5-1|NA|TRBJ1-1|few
CASSLAGENTEAFF
TGCGCCAGCAGCTTGGCAGGGGAGAACACTGAAGCTTTCTTT
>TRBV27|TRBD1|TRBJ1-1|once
CASSLFLRTGNTEAFF
TGTGCCAGCAGTTTATTTCTACGGACAGGGAACACTGAAGCTTTCTTT
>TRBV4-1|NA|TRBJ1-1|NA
CASSLQDWNTEAFF
TGCGCCAGCAGCCTACAGGATTGGAACACTGAAGCTTTCTTT
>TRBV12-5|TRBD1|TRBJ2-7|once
CASGNTGVGEQYF
TGTGCTAGTGGAAATACAGGGGTCGGCGAGCAGTACTTC
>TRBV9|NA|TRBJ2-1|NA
CASSSTGRGEQFF
TGTGCCAGCAGCTCCACGGGCCGGGGGGAGCAGTTCTTC
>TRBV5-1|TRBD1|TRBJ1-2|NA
CASSADYRGGYTF
TGCGCCAGCAGCGCTGACTACAGGGGCGGCTACACCTTC
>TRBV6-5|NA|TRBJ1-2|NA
CASPREEGSYGYTF
TGTGCCAGCCCCCGGGAGGAGGGCAGCTATGGCTACACCTTC
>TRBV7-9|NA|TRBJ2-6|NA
CASSLRLSGANVLTF
TGTGCCAGCAGCTTACGACTCTCTGGGGCCAACGTCCTGACTTTC
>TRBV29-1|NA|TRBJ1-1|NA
CSVEKDMNTEAFF
TGCAGCGTTGAGAAAGACATGAACACTGAAGCTTTCTTT
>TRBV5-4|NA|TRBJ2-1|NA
CASSIGTSSYNEQFF
TGTGCCAGCAGCATAGGGACTTCCTCCTACAATGAGCAGTTCTTC
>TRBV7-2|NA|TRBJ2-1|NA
CASSSSSYNEQFF
TGTGCCAGCAGCTCCAGCTCCTACAATGAGCAGTTCTTC
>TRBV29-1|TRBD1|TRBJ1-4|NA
CSVGNRGLGEKLFF
TGCAGCGTTGGAAACAGGGGCTTGGGCGAAAAACTGTTTTTT
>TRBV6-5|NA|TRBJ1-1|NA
CASSYKDSGTEAFF
TGTGCCAGCAGTTACAAAGATTCGGGCACTGAAGCTTTCTTT
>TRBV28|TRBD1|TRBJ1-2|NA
CASSLGTGYGYTF
TGTGCCAGCAGTCTTGGGACAGGGTATGGCTACACCTTC
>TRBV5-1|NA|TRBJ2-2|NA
CASSTREGGTGELFF
TGCGCCAGCAGCACCCGGGAAGGGGGCACCGGGGAGCTGTTTTTT
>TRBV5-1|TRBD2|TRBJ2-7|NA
CASSLELGGSSYEQYF
TGCGCCAGCAGCTTGGAGCTGGGGGGGTCATCGTACGAGCAGTACTTC
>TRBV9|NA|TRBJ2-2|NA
CASSGDSTGELFF
TGTGCCAGCAGCGGTGACTCCACCGGGGAGCTGTTTTTT
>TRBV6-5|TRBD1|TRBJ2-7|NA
CASSQGQLYEQYF
TGTGCCAGCAGCCAGGGACAGCTCTACGAGCAGTACTTC
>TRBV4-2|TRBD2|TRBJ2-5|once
CASSQGLAQETQYF
TGTGCCAGCAGCCAGGGACTAGCCCAAGAGACCCAGTACTTC
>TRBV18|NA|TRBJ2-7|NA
CASSLKGGLYEQYF
TGTGCCAGCTCACTTAAGGGAGGCCTCTACGAGCAGTACTTC
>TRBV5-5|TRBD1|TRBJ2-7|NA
CASSWRQGPYEQYF
TGTGCCAGCAGCTGGAGACAGGGGCCCTACGAGCAGTACTTC
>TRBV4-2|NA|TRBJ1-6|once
CASSQDYSLNSPLHF
TGTGCCAGCAGCCAAGATTACAGTTTGAATTCACCCCTCCACTTT
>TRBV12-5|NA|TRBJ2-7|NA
CASGLARPGSSYEQYF
TGTGCTAGTGGTTTGGCCCGGCCTGGGAGCTCCTACGAGCAGTACTTC
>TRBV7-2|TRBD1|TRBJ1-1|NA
CASSATGVNTEAFF
TGTGCCAGCAGCGCGACAGGGGTGAACACTGAAGCTTTCTTT
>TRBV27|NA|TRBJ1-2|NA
CASSPGSGGYTF
TGTGCCAGCAGTCCCGGATCGGGTGGCTACACCTTC
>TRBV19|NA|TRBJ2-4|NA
CASSIDGGGGAAKNIQYF
TGTGCCAGTAGTATAGATGGGGGCGGGGGCGCGGCCAAAAACATTCAGTACTTC
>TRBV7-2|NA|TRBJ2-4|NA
CASSLQGYKNIQYF
TGTGCCAGCAGCTTGCAGGGATACAAAAACATTCAGTACTTC
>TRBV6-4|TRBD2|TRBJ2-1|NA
CATSKDPAGVANEQFF
TGTGCCACCTCAAAAGATCCTGCGGGAGTGGCGAATGAGCAGTTCTTC
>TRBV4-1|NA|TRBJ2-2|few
CASSHSTGTSNTGELFF
TGCGCCAGCAGCCATAGCACCGGGACTTCGAACACCGGGGAGCTGTTTTTT
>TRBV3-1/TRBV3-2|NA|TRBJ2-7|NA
CASSPTTPYEQYF
TGTGCCAGCAGCCCCACCACTCCATACGAGCAGTACTTC
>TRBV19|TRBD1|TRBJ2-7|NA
CASRGQGVREQYF
TGTGCCAGTAGGGGACAGGGGGTAAGGGAGCAGTACTTC
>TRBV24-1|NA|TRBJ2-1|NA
CATEGGGRPYNEQFF
TGTGCCACCGAGGGAGGGGGGCGCCCCTACAATGAGCAGTTCTTC
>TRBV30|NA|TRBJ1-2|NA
CAWSVRGANLNYGYTF
TGTGCCTGGAGTGTACGCGGCGCCAACCTAAACTATGGCTACACCTTC
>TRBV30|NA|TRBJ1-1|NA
CAWSGGGPEAFF
TGTGCCTGGAGTGGGGGAGGGCCTGAAGCTTTCTTT
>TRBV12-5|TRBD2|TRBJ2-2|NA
CASGLRAGGYTGELFF
TGTGCTAGTGGTTTGCGGGCGGGAGGATACACCGGGGAGCTGTTTTTT
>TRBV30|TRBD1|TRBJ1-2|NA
CAWSGQGPRVYGYTF
TGTGCCTGGAGCGGACAGGGCCCCCGTGTCTATGGCTACACCTTC
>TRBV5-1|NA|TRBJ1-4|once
CASSFGTTNEKLFF
TGCGCCAGCAGCTTCGGGACAACTAATGAAAAACTGTTTTTT
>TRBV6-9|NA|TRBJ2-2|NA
CASSYSASRGAVF
TGTGCCAGCAGTTATTCGGCTAGCCGGGGAGCTGTTTTT
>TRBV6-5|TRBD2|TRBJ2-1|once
CASSYGASGRVDEQFF
TGTGCCAGCAGTTACGGGGCTAGCGGGAGAGTGGATGAGCAGTTCTTC
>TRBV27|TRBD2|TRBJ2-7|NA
CASSFIPLPAGLSEQYF
TGTGCCAGCAGTTTTATCCCACTTCCAGCGGGACTAAGCGAGCAGTACTTC
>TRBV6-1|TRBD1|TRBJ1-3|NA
CASSGIQPTGIRNTIYF
TGTGCCAGCAGTGGTATCCAACCGACAGGGATCAGAAACACCATATATTTT
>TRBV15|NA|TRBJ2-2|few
CATSPPDSTGELFF
TGTGCCACCAGCCCCCCCGACAGCACCGGGGAGCTGTTTTTT
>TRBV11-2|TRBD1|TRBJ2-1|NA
CASTPRDRYNEQFF
TGTGCCAGCACCCCCCGGGACAGGTACAATGAGCAGTTCTTC
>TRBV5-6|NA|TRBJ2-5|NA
CASSLSLAETQYF
TGTGCCAGCAGCTTGAGCCTAGCAGAGACCCAGTACTTC
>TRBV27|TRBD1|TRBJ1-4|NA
CASSPQQGARTNEKLFF
TGTGCCAGCAGTCCTCAACAGGGGGCGCGAACTAATGAAAAACTGTTTTTT
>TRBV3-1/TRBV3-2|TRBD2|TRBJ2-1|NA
CASSYGAGLEGNEQFF
TGTGCCAGCAGCTACGGTGCGGGACTAGAAGGCAATGAGCAGTTCTTC
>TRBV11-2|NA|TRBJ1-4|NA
CASRLSEAFNEKLFF
TGTGCCAGCAGACTAAGCGAGGCCTTTAATGAAAAACTGTTTTTT
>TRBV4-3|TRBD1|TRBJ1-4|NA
CASSQGTGVSANEKLFF
TGCGCCAGCAGCCAAGGGACAGGGGTGTCGGCTAATGAAAAACTGTTTTTT
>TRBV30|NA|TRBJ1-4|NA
CAWTGSSNEKLFF
TGTGCCTGGACAGGGTCCAGTAATGAAAAACTGTTTTTT
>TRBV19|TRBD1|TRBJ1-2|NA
CASTPGQENYGYTF
TGTGCCAGTACTCCAGGACAGGAAAACTATGGCTACACCTTC
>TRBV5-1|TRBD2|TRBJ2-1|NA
CASSSVVAGSYNEQFF
TGCGCCAGCAGCTCGGTAGTAGCGGGGAGCTACAATGAGCAGTTCTTC
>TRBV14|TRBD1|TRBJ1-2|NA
CASSPWDRGRNYGYTF
TGTGCCAGCAGTCCATGGGACAGGGGTCGAAACTATGGCTACACCTTC
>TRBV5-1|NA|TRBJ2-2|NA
CASSLVLTGELFF
TGCGCCAGCAGCTTGGTCCTCACCGGGGAGCTGTTTTTT
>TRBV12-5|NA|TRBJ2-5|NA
CASGLLQRRETQYF
TGTGCTAGTGGTTTGTTACAGAGACGAGAGACCCAGTACTTC